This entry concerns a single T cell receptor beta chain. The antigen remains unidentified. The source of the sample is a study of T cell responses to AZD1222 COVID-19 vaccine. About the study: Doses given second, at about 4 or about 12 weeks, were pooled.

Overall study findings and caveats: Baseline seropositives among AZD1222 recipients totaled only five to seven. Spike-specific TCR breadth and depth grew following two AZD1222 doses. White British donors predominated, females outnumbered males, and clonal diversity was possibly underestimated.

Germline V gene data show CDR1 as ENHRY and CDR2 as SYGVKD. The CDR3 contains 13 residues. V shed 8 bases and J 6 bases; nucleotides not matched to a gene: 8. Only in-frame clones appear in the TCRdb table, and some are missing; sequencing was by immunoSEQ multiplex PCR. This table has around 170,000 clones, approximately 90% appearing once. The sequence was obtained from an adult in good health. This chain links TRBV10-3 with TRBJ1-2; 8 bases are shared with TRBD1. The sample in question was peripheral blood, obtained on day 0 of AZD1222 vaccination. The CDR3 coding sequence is TGTGCCATCGGGGAACAGGGGGGAAATGGCTACACCTTC. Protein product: CAIGEQGGNGYTF.